This entry features one TCR beta chain sequence. The entry originates in a study of T cell responses to AZD1222 COVID-19 vaccine. V was pared by 0 bases and J by 4 bases, with 3 bases of the junction left unmatched. The CDR3 is 15 residues long. Germline V gene lookup returns CDR1 LGHDT and CDR2 YNNKEL (reference sequence). The assay was immunoSEQ multiplex PCR, and TCRdb's table has in-frame clones only and misses some. The repertoire holds about 140,000 clones, with about 89% as singletons. Sequenced here: peripheral blood, sampled 28 days after the second dose of the MenACWY control vaccine. The J gene is TRBJ1-3, the V gene TRBV3-1 (or the pseudogene TRBV3-2), with 7 bases that match TRBD1. The source is an adult who received the MenACWY meningococcal vaccine as a control. The CDR3 region has the DNA TGTGCCAGCAGCCAAGATGCGGACAGGGGAAACACCATATATTTT. Its protein product is CASSQDADRGNTIYF.